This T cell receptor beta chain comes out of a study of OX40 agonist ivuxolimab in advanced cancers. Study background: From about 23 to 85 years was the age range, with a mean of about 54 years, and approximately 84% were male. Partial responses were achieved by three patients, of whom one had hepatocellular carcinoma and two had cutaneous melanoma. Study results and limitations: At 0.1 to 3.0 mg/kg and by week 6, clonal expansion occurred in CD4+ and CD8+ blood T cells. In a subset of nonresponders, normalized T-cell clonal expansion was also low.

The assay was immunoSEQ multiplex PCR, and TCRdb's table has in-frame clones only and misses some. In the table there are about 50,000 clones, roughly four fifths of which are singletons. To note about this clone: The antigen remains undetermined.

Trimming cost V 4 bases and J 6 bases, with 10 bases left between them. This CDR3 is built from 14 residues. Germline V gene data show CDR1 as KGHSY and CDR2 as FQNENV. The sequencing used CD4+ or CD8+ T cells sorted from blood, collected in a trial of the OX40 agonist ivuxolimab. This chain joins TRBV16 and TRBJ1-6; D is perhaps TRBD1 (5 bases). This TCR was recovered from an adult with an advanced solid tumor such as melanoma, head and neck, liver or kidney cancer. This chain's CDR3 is CASSLARVNSPLHF. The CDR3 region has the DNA TGTGCCAGCAGCCTGGCCAGGGTTAATTCACCCCTCCACTTT.